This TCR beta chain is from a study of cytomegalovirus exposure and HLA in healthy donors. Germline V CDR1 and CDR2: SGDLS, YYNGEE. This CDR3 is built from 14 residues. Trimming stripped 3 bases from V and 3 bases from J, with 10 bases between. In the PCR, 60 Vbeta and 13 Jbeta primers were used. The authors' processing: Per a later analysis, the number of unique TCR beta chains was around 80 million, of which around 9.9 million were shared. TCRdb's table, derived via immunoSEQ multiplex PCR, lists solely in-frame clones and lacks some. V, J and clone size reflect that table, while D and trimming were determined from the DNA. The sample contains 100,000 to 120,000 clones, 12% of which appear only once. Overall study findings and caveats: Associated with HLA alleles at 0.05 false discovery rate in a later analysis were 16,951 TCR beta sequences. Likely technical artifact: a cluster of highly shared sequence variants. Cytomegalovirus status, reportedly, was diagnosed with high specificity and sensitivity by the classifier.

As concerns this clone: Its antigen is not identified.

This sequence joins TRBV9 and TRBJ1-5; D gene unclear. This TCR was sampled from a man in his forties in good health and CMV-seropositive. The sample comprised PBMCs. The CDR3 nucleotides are TGTGCCAGCAGCGGAGGAGGGAACAATCAGCCCCAGCATTTT. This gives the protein CASSGGGNNQPQHF. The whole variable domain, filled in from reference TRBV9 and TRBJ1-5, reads DSGVTQTPKHLITATGQRVTLRCSPRSGDLSVYWYQQSLDQGLQFLIQYYNGEERAKGNILERFSAQQFPDLHSELNLSSLELGDSALYFCASSGGGNNQPQHFGDGTRLSIL.